This T cell receptor beta chain was obtained from a study of CD8 T cells in ankylosing spondylitis. CDR3 length: 13 amino acids. V lost 5 bases to trimming and J lost 6 bases, with 12 bases between them. CDR1 and CDR2 (germline): SGHTA, FQGNSA. MiXCR, applied by TCRdb to the 5' RACE reads, yields one record per CDR3 protein. The data show under 300,000 distinct CDR3 sequences, roughly 8.6% seen once. The rearrangement joins TRBV7-2 to TRBJ2-3; D remains unclear. Sequenced sample: blood, either unsorted or a sorted T cell fraction (not recorded which). This receptor was taken from a male donor with ankylosing spondylitis or in good health (not recorded which). The DNA for the CDR3 is TGTGCCAGCAGCCGCATCGTGAGGGATACGCAGTATTTT. It is translated as CASSRIVRDTQYF.